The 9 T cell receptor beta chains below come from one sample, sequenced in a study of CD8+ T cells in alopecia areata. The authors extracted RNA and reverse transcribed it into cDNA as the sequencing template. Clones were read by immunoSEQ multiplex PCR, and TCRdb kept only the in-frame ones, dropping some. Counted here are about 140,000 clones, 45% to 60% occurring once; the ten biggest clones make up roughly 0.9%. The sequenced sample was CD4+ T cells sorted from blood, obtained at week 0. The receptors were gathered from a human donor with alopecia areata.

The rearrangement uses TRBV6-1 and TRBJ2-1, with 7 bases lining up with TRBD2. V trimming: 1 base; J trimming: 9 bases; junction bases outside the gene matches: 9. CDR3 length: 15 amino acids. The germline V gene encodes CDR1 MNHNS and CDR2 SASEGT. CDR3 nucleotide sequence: TGTGCCAGCAGTGAAGTTCTCGCCGGCGGGAGTGAGCAGTTCTTC. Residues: CASSEVLAGGSEQFF.

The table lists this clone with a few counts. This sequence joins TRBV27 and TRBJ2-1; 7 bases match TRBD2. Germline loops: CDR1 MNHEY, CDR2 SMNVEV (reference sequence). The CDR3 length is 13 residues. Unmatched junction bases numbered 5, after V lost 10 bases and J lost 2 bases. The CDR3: CATRLAAYNEQFF. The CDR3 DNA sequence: TGTGCCACCAGGCTAGCGGCCTACAATGAGCAGTTCTTC.

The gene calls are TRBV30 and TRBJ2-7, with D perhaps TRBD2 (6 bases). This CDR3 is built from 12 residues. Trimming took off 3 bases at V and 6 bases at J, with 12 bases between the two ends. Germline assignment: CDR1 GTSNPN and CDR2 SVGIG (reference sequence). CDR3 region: CAWSGRGGEQYF. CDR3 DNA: TGTGCCTGGAGCGGGAGAGGTGGCGAGCAGTACTTC.

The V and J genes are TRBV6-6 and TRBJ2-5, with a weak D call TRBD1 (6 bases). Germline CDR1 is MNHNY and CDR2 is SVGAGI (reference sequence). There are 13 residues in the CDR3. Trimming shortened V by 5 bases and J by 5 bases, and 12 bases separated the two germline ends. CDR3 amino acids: CASSRQAGETQYF. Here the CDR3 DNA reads TGTGCCAGCAGTCGACAGGCCGGGGAGACCCAGTACTTC.

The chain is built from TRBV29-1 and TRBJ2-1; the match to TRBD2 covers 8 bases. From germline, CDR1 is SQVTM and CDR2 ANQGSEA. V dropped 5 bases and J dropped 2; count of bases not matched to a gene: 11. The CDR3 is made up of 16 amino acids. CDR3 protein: CSVRIRSGRTYNEQFF. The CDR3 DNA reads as TGCAGCGTTCGTATTCGGAGCGGGAGAACCTACAATGAGCAGTTCTTC.

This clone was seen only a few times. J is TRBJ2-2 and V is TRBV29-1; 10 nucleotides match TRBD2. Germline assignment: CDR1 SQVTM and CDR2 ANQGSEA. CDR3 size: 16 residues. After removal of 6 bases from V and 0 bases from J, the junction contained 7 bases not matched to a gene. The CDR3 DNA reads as TGCAGCGTCGGAGGACTAGCGGAGGCGAACACCGGGGAGCTGTTTTTT. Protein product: CSVGGLAEANTGELFF.

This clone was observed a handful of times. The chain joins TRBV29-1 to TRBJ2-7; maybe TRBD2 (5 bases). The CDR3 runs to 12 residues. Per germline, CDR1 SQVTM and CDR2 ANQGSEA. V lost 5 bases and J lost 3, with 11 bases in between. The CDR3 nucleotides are TGCAGCGTTCGGGTTGGGAGCTACGAGCAGTACTTC. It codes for CSVRVGSYEQYF.

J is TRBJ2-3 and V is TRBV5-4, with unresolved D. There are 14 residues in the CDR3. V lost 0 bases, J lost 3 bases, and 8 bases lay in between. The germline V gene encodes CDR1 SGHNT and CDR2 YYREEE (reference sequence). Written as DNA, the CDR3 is TGTGCCAGCAGCTTGGTGGGTCGGACAGATACGCAGTATTTT. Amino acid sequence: CASSLVGRTDTQYF.

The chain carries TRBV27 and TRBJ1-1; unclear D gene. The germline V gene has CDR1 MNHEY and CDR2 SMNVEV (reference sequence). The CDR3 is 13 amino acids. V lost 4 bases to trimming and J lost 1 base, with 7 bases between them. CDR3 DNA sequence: TGTGCCAGCAGTTATAGCGCGAACACTGAAGCTTTCTTT. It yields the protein CASSYSANTEAFF.